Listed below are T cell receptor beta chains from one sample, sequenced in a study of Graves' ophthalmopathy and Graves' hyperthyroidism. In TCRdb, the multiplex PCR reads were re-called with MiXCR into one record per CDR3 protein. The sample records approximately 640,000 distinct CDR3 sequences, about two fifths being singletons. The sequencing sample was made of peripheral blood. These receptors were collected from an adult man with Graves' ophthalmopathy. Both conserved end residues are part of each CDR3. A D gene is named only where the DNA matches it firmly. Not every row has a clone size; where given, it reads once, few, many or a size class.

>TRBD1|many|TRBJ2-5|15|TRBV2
TGTGCCAGCAGTGATATGACAGGGGGCGAAGAGACCCAGTACTTC
CASSDMTGGEETQYF
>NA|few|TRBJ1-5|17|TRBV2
TGTGCCAGCAGCCAAGGGTGGGCGACCGTGGGCAATCAGCCCCAGCATTTT
CASSQGWATVGNQPQHF
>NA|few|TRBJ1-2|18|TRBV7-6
TGTGCCAGCAGCTCCTTGTTCTCCCGGGACGGTATTAACTATGGCTACACCTTC
CASSSLFSRDGINYGYTF
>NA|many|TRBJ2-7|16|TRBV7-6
TGTGCCAGCAGCTTAGGGACAGCACCGAGCTCCTACGAGCAGTACTTC
CASSLGTAPSSYEQYF
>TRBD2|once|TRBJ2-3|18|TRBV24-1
TGTGCCACCAGTGATTTGTCTCCCCGGACTAGCGGCACAGATACGCAGTATTTT
CATSDLSPRTSGTDTQYF
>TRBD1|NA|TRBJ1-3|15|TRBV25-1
TGTGCCAGCAGCTCCGGGACAGGGGGTGGCTACACCATATATTTT
CASSSGTGGGYTIYF
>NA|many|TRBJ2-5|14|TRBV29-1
TGCAGCGTTGGGGGACGGCGAGGGTCAGAGACCCAGTACTTC
CSVGGRRGSETQYF
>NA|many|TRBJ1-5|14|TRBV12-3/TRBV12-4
TGTGCCAGCAGTTTGTCAGTGAAATCACAGCCCCAGCATTTT
CASSLSVKSQPQHF
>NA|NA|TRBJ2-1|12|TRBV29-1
TGCAGTGAGTCGACTGGTCCTAGCGAGCAGTTCTTC
CSESTGPSEQFF
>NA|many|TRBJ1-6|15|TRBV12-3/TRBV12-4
TGTGCCAGCAGTTACCGGACAAGCGGGAATTCACCCCTCCACTTT
CASSYRTSGNSPLHF
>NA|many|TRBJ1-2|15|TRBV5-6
TGTGCCAGCAGCTTGCCGGCAGGAGGACTCTATGGCTACACCTTC
CASSLPAGGLYGYTF
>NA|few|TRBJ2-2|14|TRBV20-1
TGCAGTGCTAGGGGGGGACTTCACGCCGGGGAGCTGTTTTTT
CSARGGLHAGELFF
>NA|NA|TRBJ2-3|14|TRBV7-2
TGTGCCAGCAGCCAAGGAACGGGCTCAGATACGCAGTATTTT
CASSQGTGSDTQYF
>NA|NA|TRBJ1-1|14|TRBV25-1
TGTGCCAGCAGTGAATATACTACTGGCCCTGAAGCTTTCTTT
CASSEYTTGPEAFF
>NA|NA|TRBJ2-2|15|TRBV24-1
NA
CATSESWGAGNEQFF
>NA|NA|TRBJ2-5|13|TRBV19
TGTGCCAGTAGTACGGGATTTGGGGAGACCCAGTACTTC
CASSTGFGETQYF
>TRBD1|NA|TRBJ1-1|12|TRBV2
TGTGCCAGCCTAGGGGGCTACACTGAAGCTTTCTTT
CASLGGYTEAFF
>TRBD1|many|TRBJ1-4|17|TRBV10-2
TGCGCCAGCAGTGAAAACAGGGGGGGGCTGATAAATGAAAAACTGTTTTTT
CASSENRGGLINEKLFF
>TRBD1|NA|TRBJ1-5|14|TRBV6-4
TGTGCCAGCGGTCCGACCGGGACAGATCAGCCCCAGCATTTT
CASGPTGTDQPQHF
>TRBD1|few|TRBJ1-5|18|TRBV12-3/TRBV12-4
TGTGCCAGCAGTCCTCGGGACAGGGGGCGAGGAAGCAATCAGCCCCAGCATTTT
CASSPRDRGRGSNQPQHF
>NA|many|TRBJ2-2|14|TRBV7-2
TGTGCCAGCAGAGTAATGGATGGAGACGGGGAGCTGTTTTTT
CASRVMDGDGELFF
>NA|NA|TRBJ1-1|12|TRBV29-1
TGCAGCCCTCGGGCCGGAAACACTGAAGCTTTCTTT
CSPRAGNTEAFF
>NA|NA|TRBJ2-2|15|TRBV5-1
TGCGCCAGCAGCTTCCACAGGTCGAACACCGGGGAGCTGTTTTTT
CASSFHRSNTGELFF
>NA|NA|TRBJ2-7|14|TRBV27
TGTGCCAGCAAAAGAGGTCAGGGGAGATACGAGCAGTACTTC
CASKRGQGRYEQYF
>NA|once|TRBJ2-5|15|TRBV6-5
TGTGCCAGCAGACGTACTAACGGGCGCCAAGAGACCCAGTACTTC
CASRRTNGRQETQYF
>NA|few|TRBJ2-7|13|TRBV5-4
TGTGCCAGCAGCTTTGGGGTTAACTACGAGCAGTACTTC
CASSFGVNYEQYF
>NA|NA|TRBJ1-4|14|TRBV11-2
TGTGCCAGCAGCACCCAACAGGGAGGAGAAAAACTGTTTTTT
CASSTQQGGEKLFF
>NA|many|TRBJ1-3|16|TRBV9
TGTGCCAGCAGCGCCCAATCCGGGATAACCGGAAACACCATATATTTT
CASSAQSGITGNTIYF
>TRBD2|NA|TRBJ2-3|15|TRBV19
TGTGCCAGTAGTACCCCTAGCGGGAGCACAGATACGCAGTATTTT
CASSTPSGSTDTQYF
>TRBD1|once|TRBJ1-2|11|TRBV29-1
TGCAGCTTTGACAGGGAGGGGGGCTACACCTTC
CSFDREGGYTF
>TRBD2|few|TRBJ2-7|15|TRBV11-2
TGTGCCAGCAGCTTCCTAGCGGAGAACTCCTACGAGCAGTACTTC
CASSFLAENSYEQYF
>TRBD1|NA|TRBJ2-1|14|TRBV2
TGTGCCAGCGGCTCCGGGACAGGACTCAATGAGCAGTTCTTC
CASGSGTGLNEQFF
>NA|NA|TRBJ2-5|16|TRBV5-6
TGTGCCAGCAGCAGCGTCCGGGACAATATCCAAGAGGCCCAGTACTTC
CASSSVRDNIQEAQYF
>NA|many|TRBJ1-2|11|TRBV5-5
TGTGCCAGCAGCTTGGCGTCTGGCTACACCTTC
CASSLASGYTF
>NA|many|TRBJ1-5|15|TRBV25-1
TGTGCCAGCAGCCCCCTTCCGTCGGGAAATCAGCCCCAGCATTTT
CASSPLPSGNQPQHF
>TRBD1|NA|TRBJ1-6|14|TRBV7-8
TGTGCCAGCAGCTTGGGGACAGGGCGGACACCCCTCCACTTT
CASSLGTGRTPLHF
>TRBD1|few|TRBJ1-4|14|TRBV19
TGTGCCAGTAGGGCGGGACAGAATAATGAAAAACTGTTTTTT
CASRAGQNNEKLFF
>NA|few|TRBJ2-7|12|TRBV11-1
TGTGCCAGCAGCCCGGCCGCCGGACGGCAGTACTTC
CASSPAAGRQYF
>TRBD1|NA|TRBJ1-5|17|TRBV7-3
TGTGCCACGGACGTGGAGCCCGGGACAGGGTTTAGTCAGCCCCAGCATTTT
CATDVEPGTGFSQPQHF
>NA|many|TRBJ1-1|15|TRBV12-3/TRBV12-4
TGTGCCAGCAGTTTCGAGAAGGTAGGGAACACTGAAGCTTTCTTT
CASSFEKVGNTEAFF
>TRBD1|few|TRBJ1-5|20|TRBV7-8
TGTGCCAGCAGCTTAGCTAGCAGGTGGGGAACAGGGGGCTCCAATCAGCCCCAGCATTTT
CASSLASRWGTGGSNQPQHF
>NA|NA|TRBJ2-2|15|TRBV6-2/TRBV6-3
TGTGCCAGCAGTTACTCGGGCGGGCGCACCGGGGAGCTGTTTTTT
CASSYSGGRTGELFF
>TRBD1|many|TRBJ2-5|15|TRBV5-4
TGTGCCAGCAGCTTGTACGGGACAGCCCAAGAGACCCAGTACTTC
CASSLYGTAQETQYF
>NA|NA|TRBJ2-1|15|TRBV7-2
TGTGCCAGCCAACCGTTAGGGGGGCTTTACAATGAGCAGTTCTTC
CASQPLGGLYNEQFF
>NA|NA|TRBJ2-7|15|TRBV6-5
TGTGCCAGCAGTTACAACAGTGAGAGCTCCTACGAGCAGTACTTC
CASSYNSESSYEQYF